This T cell receptor (beta chain) was sequenced in a study of vaccination effects on CD4 cells after COVID-19. ViraFEST expansion of antigen-specific CD4+ T cells with viral peptide pools preceded sequencing. At the end of 9 to 11 days of culture, CD4+ T cells were isolated. Participants each got two BNT162b2 or mRNA-1273 vaccine doses. Vaccine recipients, nucleocapsid antibody negative, had no prior SARS-CoV-2 infection. Cultures of fewer than 2.5 million PBMC per well contained approximately 10 IU/ml IL-2 plus 10 ug/ml peptides. Each culture had half its medium swapped for IL-2 medium on days 3 and 7. Looked up from germline, CDR1 is GTSNPN and CDR2 is SVGIG (reference sequence). V shed 1 base and J 10 bases; nucleotides not matched to a gene: 7. This CDR3 is 15 amino acids long. Worth noting for this clone: What it binds is not known.

Measured with immunoSEQ multiplex PCR; TCRdb has only the in-frame clones, and not every one. This table has 70,000 to 85,000 clones, around 81% appearing once. Study conclusions and caveats: Healthy vaccinees showed cross-reactivity with common cold coronaviruses in only 1 of 255 vaccine-induced clones.

This specimen was CD4+ T cells from PBMCs cultured with HCoV-229E spike peptides, taken after COVID-19 vaccination. The sequence derives from a human donor who received a COVID-19 vaccine. The J gene is TRBJ2-1, the V gene TRBV30; TRBD2 matches at 13 bases. CDR3 sequence reads: CAWSASGLAGAEQFF. CDR3 DNA sequence: TGTGCCTGGAGTGCCAGCGGACTAGCGGGGGCGGAGCAGTTCTTC.